This T cell receptor beta chain comes out of a study of T cells in Graves' hyperthyroidism and ophthalmopathy. The V end lost 0 bases, the J end lost 0 bases, and 7 bases lay between the germline ends. Germline V gives CDR1 SGDLS, CDR2 YYNGEE. This CDR3 has 15 residues. Patients aged 18 to 65 had newly diagnosed hyperthyroidism of under 2 months' duration. Amplification yielded TCR beta CDR3 regions, with RNA transcripts as the source. TCR CDR3 underwent first-round RT-PCR with the HTBI primer set. In TCRdb, the multiplex PCR reads were re-called with MiXCR into one record per CDR3 protein. The sample holds almost 600,000 distinct CDR3 sequences, approximately 13% seen once. This clonotype showed up many times. The antigen is undetermined. General study points: Ophthalmopathy got predicted by the model a median approximately 6.3 months before its onset.

The chain carries TRBV9 and TRBJ1-3, with D uncertain. The sequenced material came from blood. This sequence originates from a woman in her twenties or thirties with Graves' hyperthyroidism that later progressed to Graves' ophthalmopathy. CDR3 protein: CASSVDGGSGNTIYF. The DNA for the CDR3 is TGTGCCAGCAGCGTAGACGGTGGCTCTGGAAACACCATATATTTT.